This TCR beta chain was captured by sequencing in a study of a mutant IDH1 vaccine in newly diagnosed glioma. As regards this clone: Its matching antigen is unknown.

TCRdb's copy holds only in-frame clones and misses some; the assay was immunoSEQ multiplex PCR. The sample shows 35,000 to 45,000 clones, roughly 83% of them seen only once. CDR1 is LNHDA, CDR2 SQIVND, per germline (reference sequence). Trimming at V came to 1 base and at J to 4 bases, leaving 13 bases not matched to a gene. The CDR3 is made up of 17 amino acids. Time point indicated: week 35, safety follow-up. A 20-mer mutant IDH1 peptide at 300 ug was injected subcutaneously with topical imiquimod. Those who donated had recent WHO grade 3 or 4 IDH1-mutant, ATRX-lost astrocytomas. Whole-study results and caveats: Apparently, pseudoprogression bore no relation to changes among the top peripheral T cell clonotypes.

Sequencing used PBMCs, obtained from a glioma patient whose treatment included an IDH1 peptide vaccine. V and J are TRBV19 and TRBJ2-7, with 7 bases identical to TRBD2. The source is a woman in her forties or fifties with glioma. CDR3 region: CASSIVTGGGANYEQYF. CDR3 DNA: TGTGCCAGTAGTATAGTTACGGGCGGGGGAGCCAATTACGAGCAGTACTTC.